A single sample gave rise to the 15 T cell receptor beta chains below, sequenced in a study of cytomegalovirus exposure and HLA in healthy donors. This PCR relied on a set of 60 Vbeta primers and 13 Jbeta primers. Clones were read by immunoSEQ multiplex PCR, and TCRdb kept only the in-frame ones, dropping some. Found here are about 48,000 clones; the top ten clones hold 2.1%. The sample was PBMCs. These receptors all stem from a woman aged 40 to 50 in good health and CMV-seronegative.

The V call is TRBV27, the J call TRBJ2-3; weak D call: TRBD2 (5 bases). Germline values: CDR1 MNHEY, CDR2 SMNVEV (reference sequence). V was trimmed by 6 bases and J by 9 bases, leaving 16 bases between them. This CDR3 region has 13 residues. CDR3 amino acids: CASSPNRWETQYF. CDR3 DNA: TGTGCCAGCAGCCCTAATCGGTGGGAGACGCAGTATTTT.

The gene calls are TRBV9 and TRBJ1-2; TRBD1 is a possible D gene (6 bases). Germline V gives CDR1 SGDLS, CDR2 YYNGEE. The CDR3 is 16 residues long. With 0 bases removed from V and 3 bases from J, the gap between germline ends came to 15 bases. The CDR3 DNA reads TGTGCCAGCAGCGTAGGAGGGGCAGGGGCGGACTATGGCTACACCTTC. It is translated as CASSVGGAGADYGYTF. The entire variable domain, with the rest obtained from reference TRBV9 and TRBJ1-2, is as follows: DSGVTQTPKHLITATGQRVTLRCSPRSGDLSVYWYQQSLDQGLQFLIQYYNGEERAKGNILERFSAQQFPDLHSELNLSSLELGDSALYFCASSVGGAGADYGYTFGSGTRLTVV.

This rearrangement joins TRBV7-2 to TRBJ2-1, with a weak D call TRBD1 (6 bases). The CDR3 is 15 residues long. The V gene's germline CDR1 is SGHTA and CDR2 FQGNSA. Trimming removed 2 bases at V and 4 bases at J, with 12 bases between. The CDR3 DNA reads TGTGCCAGCAGCTTACAGGACAGTCAGTACAATGAGCAGTTCTTC. This gives the protein CASSLQDSQYNEQFF.

The V call is TRBV6-1, the J call TRBJ2-2, with D possibly being TRBD1 (5 bases). In germline, CDR1 is MNHNS, CDR2 SASEGT. V was cut by 4 bases and J by 4 bases, with 10 bases left in between. The CDR3 totals 14 residues. This CDR3 is CASSVFRVTGELFF. The CDR3 DNA reads TGTGCCAGCAGTGTGTTCAGGGTCACCGGGGAGCTGTTTTTT.

The chain couples TRBV6-5 to TRBJ1-1; 7 bases are a match to TRBD1. The CDR3 consists of 14 residues. V shed 6 bases and J 5 bases; nucleotides not matched to a gene: 9. Germline CDR1 reads MNHEY; CDR2 reads SVGAGI. CDR3 sequence: CASRQGFRGTEAFF. The CDR3 coding sequence is TGTGCCAGCAGACAGGGGTTTAGAGGGACTGAAGCTTTCTTT.

The chain recombines TRBV4-3 with TRBJ1-6; D unclear. The germline V gene encodes CDR1 LGHNA and CDR2 YSLEER. Deletions cut 4 bases from V and 0 bases from J, with 16 bases between. This CDR3 contains 18 residues. The CDR3 is CASSRGGQSISYNSPLHF. The CDR3 bases are TGCGCCAGCAGCCGCGGAGGGCAGAGCATCTCCTATAATTCACCCCTCCACTTT.

The chain couples TRBV13 to TRBJ2-1; 12 bases are a match to TRBD1. With V trimmed by 5 bases and J by 16 bases, 6 bases remained unmatched. Germline lookup yields CDR1 PRHDT and CDR2 FYEKMQ (reference sequence). This CDR3 has 12 amino acids. CDR3 in DNA: TGTGCCAGCAGCATCGGGACAGGGGGCATATTCTTC. Amino acid sequence: CASSIGTGGIFF.

The CDR3 spells CATSRSTRGGTDTQYF. In DNA form, the CDR3 reads TGTGCCACCAGCAGATCCACTAGAGGGGGTACAGATACGCAGTATTTT. The chain combines TRBV15 with TRBJ2-3; tentatively, D is TRBD1 (6 bases). Germline V gene data show CDR1 as LNHNV and CDR2 as YYDKDF (reference sequence). The CDR3 sequence is 16 residues long. The V end lost 2 bases, the J end lost 3 bases, and 15 bases lay between the germline ends.

This chain links TRBV25-1 with TRBJ2-1; 11 bases agree with TRBD2. The germline gives CDR1 MGHDK, CDR2 SYGVNS. This CDR3 has 17 residues. V trimming: 1 base; J trimming: 6 bases; junction bases outside the gene matches: 8. CDR3 DNA: TGTGCCAGCAGTGAATTAGGTGGTAGCGGGAGGGCCAATGAGCAGTTCTTC. It encodes CASSELGGSGRANEQFF.

Worth noting for this clone: Sequence at one end of the junction differs from germline and may be a read error. The chain joins TRBV7-2 to TRBJ1-1; TRBD1 is a possible D gene (5 bases). This CDR3 has 14 amino acids. CDR1 and CDR2 from the germline V gene are SGHTA and FQGNSA. The CDR3 DNA is TGTGCCAGCAGCCTCGGGGGTCTGAACACTGAAGATTTCTTT. This codes for CASSLGGLNTEDFF.

This rearrangement joins TRBV18 to TRBJ1-1; maybe TRBD1 (6 bases). This CDR3 contains 14 residues. The V gene lost 3 bases and the J gene lost 1 base, with 9 bases spanning the gap. Germline CDR1 is KGHSH and CDR2 is LQKENI. The CDR3 reads CASSPVTGNTEAFF. The CDR3 DNA follows: TGTGCCAGCTCACCGGTGACAGGGAACACTGAAGCTTTCTTT.

CDR3 amino acids: CASSEAGLAGVKDTQYF. In DNA, the CDR3 is TGTGCCAGCAGTGAAGCGGGGCTAGCGGGAGTGAAAGATACGCAGTATTTT. The gene calls are TRBV6-1 and TRBJ2-3, with 10 bases matching TRBD2. With 0 bases clipped from V and 5 bases from J, the junction kept 8 bases outside the gene matches. The CDR3 consists of 17 residues. Germline lookup yields CDR1 MNHNS and CDR2 SASEGT.

Notes on this clone: The junction departs from the called germline gene at one end, perhaps through a read error. This chain links TRBV5-6 with TRBJ2-7; 10 bases match TRBD2. This CDR3 has 15 amino acids. The V gene's germline CDR1 is SGHDT and CDR2 YYEEEE. This chain's CDR3 is CASSFSGRRAYEQSF. In DNA form, the CDR3 reads TGTGCCAGCAGCTTTAGCGGGAGGAGGGCCTACGAGCAGTCCTTC.

The chain carries TRBV27 and TRBJ2-7; 9 positions match TRBD2. The CDR3 sequence is 14 residues long. Germline lookup yields CDR1 MNHEY and CDR2 SMNVEV (reference sequence). Trimming removed 2 bases from V and 4 bases from J; junction bases left unmatched: 3. The chain's CDR3 is CASSLLAGRYEQYF. In DNA form, the CDR3 reads TGTGCCAGCAGTTTACTAGCGGGGAGGTACGAGCAGTACTTC.

The rearrangement joins TRBV5-1 to TRBJ2-3; a possible D gene is TRBD2 (6 bases). The CDR3 has 15 residues. Germline CDR1 and CDR2: SGHRS and YFSETQ. The V end lost 3 bases, the J end lost 4 bases, and 15 bases lay between the germline ends. CDR3 in amino acids: CASSSREIVADTQYF. DNA of the CDR3: TGCGCCAGCAGCTCCCGGGAGATTGTGGCAGATACGCAGTATTTT.